The T cell receptor beta chain described here comes from a study of T cell clusters in autoimmune cytopenias. Background on the study: TRB sequencing had a median around 52,000 reads and under 2,500 distinct clonotypes per sample. Whole-study results and caveats: TRB repertoire shifts in secondary cytopenia and chronic lymphocytic leukemia mostly reflected lymphoma, not autoimmunity.

TRB rearrangements were amplified by touch-down multiplex PCR with mixed TRB-A/B primers. TCRdb reworked the multiplex PCR reads into one entry per CDR3 protein, no DNA. The sample has approximately 1,500 distinct CDR3 sequences. TRB amplification used roughly 250 ng of peripheral blood genomic DNA. A word on this clonotype: Antigen specificity is unknown.

Germline V CDR1 and CDR2: LGHNA, YSLEER. CDR3 size: 15 residues. These data were also filed under a second study, of T cell repertoires in aging, cancer and after chemotherapy. Per that paper: The repertoire data cannot show anything about immunological memory following chemotherapy.

This rearrangement joins TRBV4-3 to TRBJ2-1. The clonotype originates from a human donor with chronic lymphocytic leukemia. The source material was peripheral blood. The CDR3 here is CASSRIVGYYNEQFF.